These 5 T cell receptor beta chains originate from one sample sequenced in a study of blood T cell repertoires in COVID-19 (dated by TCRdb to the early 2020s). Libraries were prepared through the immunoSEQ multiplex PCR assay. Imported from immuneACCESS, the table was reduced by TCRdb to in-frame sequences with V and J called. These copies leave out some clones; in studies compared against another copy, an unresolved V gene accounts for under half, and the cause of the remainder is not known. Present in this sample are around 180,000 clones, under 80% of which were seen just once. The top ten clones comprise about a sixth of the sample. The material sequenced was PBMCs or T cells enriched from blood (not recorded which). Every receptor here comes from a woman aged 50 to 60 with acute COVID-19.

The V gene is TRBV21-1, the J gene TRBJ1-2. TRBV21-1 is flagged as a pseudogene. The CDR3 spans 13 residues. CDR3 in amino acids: CASSKGRRGFGTF. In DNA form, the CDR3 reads TGTGCCAGCAGCAAAGGCCGGAGAGGTTTCGGTACCTTC.

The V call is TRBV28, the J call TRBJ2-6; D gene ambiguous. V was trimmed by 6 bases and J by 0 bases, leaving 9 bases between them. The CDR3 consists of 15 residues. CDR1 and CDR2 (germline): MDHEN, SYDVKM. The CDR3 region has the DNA TGTGCCAGCAGCGCGGCCACCTCTGGGGCCAACGTCCTGACTTTC. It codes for CASSAATSGANVLTF. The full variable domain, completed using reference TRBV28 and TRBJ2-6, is DVKVTQSSRYLVKRTGEKVFLECVQDMDHENMFWYRQDPGLGLRLIYFSYDVKMKEKGDIPEGYSVSREKKERFSLILESASTNQTSMYLCASSAATSGANVLTFGAGSRLTVL.

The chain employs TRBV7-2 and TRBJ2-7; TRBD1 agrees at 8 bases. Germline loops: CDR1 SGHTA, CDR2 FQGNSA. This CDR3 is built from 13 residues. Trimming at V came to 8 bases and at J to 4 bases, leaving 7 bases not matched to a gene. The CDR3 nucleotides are TGTGCCAGCGCGTGGGACAGGCAGTACGAGCAGTACGTC. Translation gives CASAWDRQYEQYV.

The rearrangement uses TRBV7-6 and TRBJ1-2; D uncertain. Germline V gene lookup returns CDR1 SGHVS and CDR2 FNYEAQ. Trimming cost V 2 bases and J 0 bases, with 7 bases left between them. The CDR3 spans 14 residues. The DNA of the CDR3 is TGTGCCAGCAGCTTATCTCCAGCTAACTATGGCTACACCTTC. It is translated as CASSLSPANYGYTF.

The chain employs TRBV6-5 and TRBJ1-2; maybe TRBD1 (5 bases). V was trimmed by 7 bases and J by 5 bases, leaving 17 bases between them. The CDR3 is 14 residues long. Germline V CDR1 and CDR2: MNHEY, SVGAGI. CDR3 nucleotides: TGTGCCAGCACCCCGGGGGAAAGGGTTTATGGCTACACCTTC. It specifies CASTPGERVYGYTF.